A selection of T cell receptor beta chains follows, all from one sample in a study of CD8 T cells in ankylosing spondylitis. In TCRdb, the 5' RACE reads were re-called with MiXCR into one record per CDR3 protein. The table has 700,000 to 850,000 distinct CDR3 sequences, roughly 12% seen once. The specimen sequenced was blood, either unsorted or a sorted T cell fraction (not recorded which). The receptors here all came from a male donor with ankylosing spondylitis. CDR3s include the opening cysteine and the closing phenylalanine or tryptophan.

v_call: TRBV6-1
cdr3_aa: CASATQGGGNTIYF

v_call: TRBV12-3/TRBV12-4
cdr3_aa: CASSFVGPEAFF

v_call: TRBV4-3
cdr3_aa: CASSQDQLRGSAFF

v_call: TRBV5-1
cdr3_aa: CASSLAGGAFVGYGYTF

v_call: TRBV20-1
cdr3_aa: CSARDQSEPGELFF

v_call: TRBV10-3
cdr3_aa: CAISDRTGGNEQFF

v_call: TRBV6-6
cdr3_aa: CAANGGFYEQYF

v_call: TRBV5-6
cdr3_aa: CASSWIGDGNYGYTF

v_call: TRBV18
cdr3_aa: CASSPIAGDYEQYF

v_call: TRBV6-6
cdr3_aa: CASQASRAEAFF

v_call: TRBV5-1
cdr3_aa: CASRPGQGPEVFF

v_call: TRBV7-8
cdr3_aa: CASSLDLPGDQPQHF

v_call: TRBV20-1
cdr3_aa: CSAREGLAGMNTQYF

v_call: TRBV10-3
cdr3_aa: CAITGQQNTEAFF

v_call: TRBV4-3
cdr3_aa: CASSQVPASGAVDTQYF